Listed here are 23 T cell receptor beta chains from one sample, sequenced in a study of cytomegalovirus exposure and HLA in healthy donors (dated by TCRdb to about 2017). The library was prepared using the immunoSEQ multiplex PCR assay. A mixture of 60 forward primers for TCR Vbeta segments and 13 reverse primers for TCR Jbeta segments was used in the multiplex PCR. TCRdb took this table from immuneACCESS and kept in-frame rearrangements with V and J called. Such tables lack part of the clones; where checked against another copy, unresolved V genes explain under half of the gap, and the rest is unexplained. Recorded for this sample are some 190,000 clones; approximately 81% of them occurred a single time. In total, the top ten clones hold approximately 2.4% of the sample. The sequenced material came from PBMCs. These receptors were collected from a male donor in good health and CMV-seronegative.

The chain employs TRBV15 and TRBJ2-1, with 14 bases that match TRBD2. The CDR3 contains 19 residues. Germline V CDR1 and CDR2: LNHNV, YYDKDF (reference sequence). Germline trimming cut 0 bases from V and 9 bases from J; bases unmatched to any gene: 13. In nucleotides, the CDR3 is TGTGCCACCAGCAGAGATGGACTTCCGGGACTAGCGGGAGTCGGTGAGCAGTTCTTC. This gives the protein CATSRDGLPGLAGVGEQFF.

The CDR3, as DNA: TGTGCCTGGAGTGAGGGACTAGCGGGGTACGAGCAGTACTTC. This gives the protein CAWSEGLAGYEQYF. The rearrangement links TRBV30 to TRBJ2-7; TRBD2 agrees at 13 bases. The ends lost 1 base at V and 4 bases at J; junction bases unmatched: 1. CDR3 length equals 14 residues. The germline gives CDR1 GTSNPN, CDR2 SVGIG (reference sequence).

J is TRBJ1-4 and V is TRBV19, with TRBD1 as a possible D gene (6 bases). Trimming took 2 bases from V and 5 from J, leaving 9 bases between them. The CDR3 runs to 14 residues. Germline V gene lookup returns CDR1 LNHDA and CDR2 SQIVND (reference sequence). The CDR3 spells CASSIQGLNEKLFF. In DNA, the CDR3 is TGTGCCAGTAGTATACAGGGGCTCAATGAAAAACTGTTTTTT.

The chain carries TRBV5-6 and TRBJ1-4; 7 nucleotides agree with TRBD1. This CDR3 is built from 15 residues. V was clipped by 4 bases and J by 5 bases; unmatched bases: 8. Germline loops: CDR1 SGHDT, CDR2 YYEEEE. The CDR3 bases are TGTGCCAGCAGCGCCACGACAGGGATAAATGAAAAACTGTTTTTT. This sequence encodes CASSATTGINEKLFF. Together with reference TRBV5-6 and TRBJ1-4, the CDR3 gives the full variable domain: DAGVTQSPTHLIKTRGQQVTLRCSPKSGHDTVSWYQQALGQGPQFIFQYYEEEERQRGNFPDRFSGHQFPNYSSELNVNALLLGDSALYLCASSATTGINEKLFFGSGTQLSVL.

The chain is built from TRBV9 and TRBJ2-1, with a weak D call TRBD2 (7 bases). Germline V lookup: CDR1 SGDLS, CDR2 YYNGEE. CDR3 size: 14 residues. V gave up 0 bases and J gave up 7 bases, with 11 bases separating them. The CDR3 coding sequence is TGTGCCAGCAGCGTAGCGCGGGGGCGGAATGAGCAGTTCTTC. It translates to CASSVARGRNEQFF.

This chain uses TRBV15 with TRBJ2-5, with D perhaps TRBD2 (5 bases). The J call may be mistaken, given a closer DNA end match to TRBJ2-7. Germline V CDR1 and CDR2: LNHNV, YYDKDF (reference sequence). The length of the CDR3 is 15 residues. CDR3 protein: CATSREEAVSYEQYF. The DNA for the CDR3 is TGTGCCACCAGCAGAGAGGAGGCCGTCTCCTACGAGCAGTACTTC.

The rearrangement joins TRBV18 to TRBJ2-2, with TRBD1 matching over 10 bases. The V and J ends lost 4 bases and 3 bases, in that order; junction bases with no gene match: 11. The length of the CDR3 is 18 residues. CDR1 and CDR2 from the germline V gene are KGHSH and LQKENI. CDR3 residues: CASSRTIPGTGDTGELFF. The DNA of the CDR3 is TGTGCCAGCTCACGAACCATTCCCGGGACAGGGGACACCGGGGAGCTGTTTTTT.

The V call is TRBV18, the J call TRBJ1-5; the match to TRBD1 covers 9 bases. This CDR3 comprises 15 residues. V shed 5 bases, J shed 1 base, and the junction held 3 bases outside the gene matches. In germline, CDR1 is KGHSH, CDR2 LQKENI. CDR3 bases: TGTGCCAGCTCAAGACAGGGGGGGAGCAATCAGCCCCAGCATTTT. Translated, it gives CASSRQGGSNQPQHF.

This clone was seen just once. The J gene is TRBJ2-7, the V gene TRBV14; 8 nucleotides line up with TRBD2. CDR1 and CDR2 (germline): SGHDN, FVKESK. J lost 3 bases, V lost 3 bases, and 13 bases had no gene match. CDR3 size: 17 residues. The CDR3 protein is CASSQGGSGKVFYEQYF. DNA for the CDR3: TGTGCCAGCAGCCAGGGGGGTAGCGGGAAGGTCTTCTACGAGCAGTACTTC.

The CDR3 DNA follows: TGTGCCAGTAGTATTCGAACAGGGAGAGGGACCAACTATGGCTACACCTTC. This gives the protein CASSIRTGRGTNYGYTF. The chain carries TRBV19 and TRBJ1-2; possibly TRBD1 for D (6 bases). V lost 3 bases and J 2 bases, leaving 19 bases between the germline ends. CDR1 LNHDA and CDR2 SQIVND come from the germline V gene (reference sequence). The CDR3 has 17 residues. Combining the CDR3 with reference TRBV19 and TRBJ1-2 gives the whole variable domain DGGITQSPKYLFRKEGQNVTLSCEQNLNHDAMYWYRQDPGQGLRLIYYSQIVNDFQKGDIAEGYSVSREKKESFPLTVTSAQKNPTAFYLCASSIRTGRGTNYGYTFGSGTRLTVV.

The chain employs TRBV27 and TRBJ2-7; no clear D gene. Germline lookup yields CDR1 MNHEY and CDR2 SMNVEV (reference sequence). V was trimmed by 3 bases and J by 2 bases, leaving 14 bases between them. The CDR3 length is 15 residues. This CDR3 reads CASSFAKLLPYEQYF. The CDR3, as DNA: TGTGCCAGCAGTTTTGCGAAGCTCCTTCCCTACGAGCAGTACTTC.

The chain joins TRBV27 to TRBJ2-1, with 14 bases lining up with TRBD2. The CDR3 covers 16 residues. Unmatched junction bases numbered 7, after V lost 6 bases and J lost 6 bases. CDR1 is MNHEY and CDR2 is SMNVEV in the germline V gene (reference sequence). For the CDR3, the DNA is TGTGCCAGCAGCCAGACTAGCGGGAGGGCCATCAATGAGCAGTTCTTC. Translating gives CASSQTSGRAINEQFF.

The chain uses TRBV4-1 and TRBJ2-1; 11 bases fit TRBD2. Losses at the gene ends were 0 bases for V and 2 bases for J; bases not matched to a gene: 9. Germline loops: CDR1 MGHRA, CDR2 YSYEKL. CDR3 size: 19 residues. CDR3 coding DNA: TGCGCCAGCAGCCAAGAACCCCCATCTAGCGGGAGGACCTACAATGAGCAGTTCTTC. It is translated as CASSQEPPSSGRTYNEQFF.

This chain uses TRBV7-8 with TRBJ2-7; D unresolved. The CDR3 has 11 residues. V was pared by 8 bases and J by 0 bases, with 5 bases between. Germline CDR1 SGHVS, CDR2 FQNEAQ. Here the CDR3 reads CASAVSYEQYF. CDR3 sequence (DNA): TGTGCCAGCGCGGTCTCCTACGAGCAGTACTTC.

The V and J genes are TRBV10-3 and TRBJ2-7; 7 bases match TRBD1. This CDR3 region has 15 residues. After removal of 3 bases from V and 2 bases from J, the junction contained 7 bases not matched to a gene. Germline assignment: CDR1 ENHRY and CDR2 SYGVKD. CDR3 sequence: CAISDVDRSPYEQYF. The CDR3 DNA reads as TGTGCCATCAGTGACGTGGACAGGTCTCCCTACGAGCAGTACTTC.

For this clone: One end of the junction is discordant with germline, which a read error may explain. The V call is TRBV13, the J call TRBJ1-2; D is unresolved. Germline V gene sequence: CDR1 PRHDT, CDR2 FYEKMQ (reference sequence). This CDR3 contains 18 residues. For the CDR3, the DNA is TGTGCCAGCAGCTTAGGGACCCAATCTCTGTTCCTAAACTACGGCTACACCTTC. Translation: CASSLGTQSLFLNYGYTF.

The rearrangement joins TRBV5-6 to TRBJ2-7, with D hard to call. There are 13 residues in the CDR3. Deletions cut 0 bases from V and 6 bases from J, with 10 bases between. From germline, CDR1 is SGHDT and CDR2 YYEEEE. The CDR3: CASSLADFGEQYF. The CDR3 bases are TGTGCCAGCAGCTTGGCTGACTTCGGCGAGCAGTACTTC.

V is TRBV5-1 and J is TRBJ1-3; D perhaps matches TRBD1 (5 bases). The V gene lost 1 base and the J gene lost 2 bases, with 7 bases spanning the gap. The CDR3 runs to 14 residues. Germline V gene sequence: CDR1 SGHRS, CDR2 YFSETQ. The CDR3 spells CASSLTGTGNTIYF. The CDR3 DNA reads as TGCGCCAGCAGCTTGACAGGCACTGGAAACACCATATATTTT.

This clone was counted a few times. The chain combines TRBV6-1 with TRBJ1-2; tentatively, D is TRBD1 (6 bases). Germline V gene data show CDR1 as MNHNS and CDR2 as SASEGT. The CDR3 runs to 15 residues. The V end was cut by 4 bases, the J end by 2 bases, with 14 bases between. The CDR3 loop is CASSANFQGNYGYTF. DNA of the CDR3: TGTGCCAGCAGTGCCAATTTTCAGGGGAACTATGGCTACACCTTC.

The chain employs TRBV5-3 and TRBJ1-1; no definite D call. TRBV5-3 is an ORF for which the function is uncertain. The V and J ends lost 2 bases and 7 bases respectively, with 18 bases between them. CDR3 length equals 15 residues. The CDR3, as DNA: TGTGCCAGAAGCTTATTAGGCGCACGGCGGTTTGAAGCTTTCTTT. Encoded protein: CARSLLGARRFEAFF.

The chain combines TRBV7-2 with TRBJ1-3, with D hard to call. This CDR3 has 14 residues. V lost 7 bases and J 3 bases, leaving 13 bases between the germline ends. The V gene's germline CDR1 is SGHTA and CDR2 FQGNSA. CDR3 bases: TGTGCCAGCACCCGCACCGGGATTGGAAACACCATATATTTT. The encoded protein is CASTRTGIGNTIYF.

The J gene is TRBJ1-2, the V gene TRBV6-5; D gene unclear. The V end was cut by 9 bases, the J end by 6 bases, with 23 bases between. The CDR3 has 15 amino acids. Per the germline V gene, CDR1 is MNHEY and CDR2 is SVGAGI. Here the CDR3 DNA reads TGTGCCAGTACAAGAGACCCAGAGGGCGGACATGGCTACACCTTC. Protein product: CASTRDPEGGHGYTF.

This chain uses TRBV4-3 with TRBJ2-7; possible D gene TRBD1, 6 bases. This CDR3 spans 15 amino acids. The V gene lost 1 base and the J gene lost 1 base, with 11 bases spanning the gap. Germline CDR1 and CDR2: LGHNA and YSLEER. This chain's CDR3 is CASSQGPGQSYEQYF. CDR3 DNA: TGCGCCAGCAGCCAAGGGCCGGGACAATCCTACGAGCAGTACTTC.